This T cell receptor beta chain was captured by sequencing in a study of blood T cells in healthy people across ages. General study findings and limits: The study found more naive CD4+ cells and higher diversity in long-lived than aged donors. Per million T cells, TCR beta diversity dropped roughly linearly as age increased.

As regards this clonotype: The antigen is undetermined.

V was clipped by 2 bases and J by 11 bases, with 15 bases between them. CDR3 length: 13 amino acids. CDR1 MNHEY and CDR2 SVGAGI come from the germline V gene. The authors ran a second PCR of roughly 6 to 12 cycles using a sample-barcoded 5' primer and a J-beta primer mix. Via MiXCR, TCRdb re-called the 5' RACE reads, giving one row per CDR3 protein. The sample shows 1 million or so distinct CDR3 sequences, 45% of them seen only once. The rearrangement joins TRBV6-5 to TRBJ1-1; D may be TRBD1 (5 bases). The TCR originated in a woman aged 60-75 years in good health. The sequenced sample was blood. The CDR3 coding sequence is TGTGCCAGCAGTTACCAGCAGGGCAAGGACGCTTTCTTT. Protein sequence: CASSYQQGKDAFF.